This TCR beta chain comes out of a study of CD8 T cells in Susac syndrome. Study-wide results and caveats: The study acknowledged a relatively small number of individuals in its TCR sequencing and HLA analysis.

Reverse transcription of roughly 0.5 to 1 ug RNA was carried out with random hexamers. Each CDR3 protein is one row after TCRdb ran MiXCR on the immunoSEQ multiplex PCR reads. The table lists hundreds of thousands of distinct CDR3 sequences, about 95% of them singletons. Regarding this clonotype: Its antigen is unidentified.

This CDR3 comprises 15 residues. Trimming took 4 bases from V and 4 from J; bases not matched to a gene: 6. Per germline, CDR1 LGHDT and CDR2 YNNKEL (reference sequence). Sequencing targeted TCR beta in blood CD8+ and CD4+ T cells. The patients serving as multiple sclerosis controls were treatment-naive. They had stable or active relapsing-remitting disease and fulfilled revised McDonald criteria. The chain recombines TRBV3-1 with TRBJ1-3, with 8 bases fitting TRBD1. Material: CD4+ T cells from PBMCs. This sequence originates from a human donor with multiple sclerosis. The CDR3 DNA follows: TGTGCCAGCAGCCCAATGACAGGGGTCGGAAACACCATATATTTT. Protein product: CASSPMTGVGNTIYF.